The 27 T cell receptor beta chains reported below all come from one sample, sequenced in a study of a mutant IDH1 vaccine in newly diagnosed glioma. The time point here: week 23, last vaccination. Doses comprised 300 ug of mutant IDH1 20-mer peptide each, plus topical imiquimod. The antigens of these receptors remain unknown. The repertoire was sequenced with immunoSEQ multiplex PCR; TCRdb's copy has only in-frame clones and lacks some. The table shows over 40,000 clones, with around 76% occurring only once. Sequencing used PBMCs, obtained from a glioma patient whose treatment included an IDH1 peptide vaccine. The receptors were sampled from a woman between 40 and 50 years old with glioma. Some clones in this sample may be carry-over from other donors' samples.

The rearrangement uses TRBV2 and TRBJ2-3; 8 bases fit TRBD2. Germline trimming cut 2 bases from V and 2 bases from J; bases unmatched to any gene: 9. The CDR3 totals 17 residues. Germline V gives CDR1 SNHLY, CDR2 FYNNEI. The DNA for the CDR3 is TGTGCCAGCAGTGAAAGGGGCGGGGGGACTTCCACAGATACGCAGTATTTT. Its translation is CASSERGGGTSTDTQYF.

The chain carries TRBV29-1 and TRBJ2-1; D not resolved. The CDR3 sequence is 16 residues long. The germline gives CDR1 SQVTM, CDR2 ANQGSEA. The V gene lost 0 bases and the J gene lost 7 bases, with 19 bases spanning the gap. The CDR3 nucleotides read TGCAGCGTTGAAGATAGAAACGGGCTCGAGACTAATGAGCAGTTCTTC. Its translation: CSVEDRNGLETNEQFF.

The gene calls are TRBV12-5 and TRBJ1-5; D unresolved. V dropped 2 bases and J dropped 0 bases, with 11 bases sitting between them. The CDR3 is made up of 16 amino acids. The V gene's germline CDR1 is LGHNT and CDR2 FRNRAP. CDR3 in DNA: TGTGCTAGTGGTTTGCCCCTGGGGAATAGCAATCAGCCCCAGCATTTT. The encoded protein is CASGLPLGNSNQPQHF.

This chain links TRBV21-1 with TRBJ2-7; the tabulated D call, TRBD1, remains unverified against the DNA. TRBV21-1 is a listed pseudogene. This CDR3 is built from 14 residues. The CDR3 nucleotides are TGTGCCAGACTTCGACAGGGGGCCTGCTACGAGCAGTACTTC. Protein product: CARLRQGACYEQYF.

The V call is TRBV29-1, the J call TRBJ2-5; 7 bases fit TRBD1. The CDR3 has 15 amino acids. Germline values: CDR1 SQVTM, CDR2 ANQGSEA. The junction had 7 bases not matched to a gene; V was cut back by 1 base and J by 2 bases. The CDR3 bases are TGCAGCGTTGAAGCTGGTAGGACAGGTCAAGAGACCCAGTACTTC. This encodes CSVEAGRTGQETQYF.

This chain joins TRBV7-9 and TRBJ2-2; D is unresolved. Germline V gene sequence: CDR1 SEHNR, CDR2 FQNEAQ (reference sequence). V lost 5 bases and J 6 bases, leaving 16 bases between the germline ends. The CDR3 loop spans 15 amino acids. As DNA, the CDR3 is TGTGCCAGCAGCGCAGCAAAGGGCACCCCCGGGGAGCTGTTTTTT. It translates to CASSAAKGTPGELFF.

The gene calls are TRBV6-1 and TRBJ1-2; no clear D gene. In germline, CDR1 is MNHNS, CDR2 SASEGT. The V end lost 3 bases, the J end lost 0 bases, and 14 bases lay between the germline ends. The CDR3 is made up of 16 amino acids. CDR3 region: CASSDLHPTANYGYTF. The CDR3 nucleotides read TGTGCCAGCAGTGACCTCCACCCGACTGCTAACTATGGCTACACCTTC.

This sequence joins TRBV2 and TRBJ2-4; 10 positions agree with TRBD1. After removal of 5 bases from V and 10 bases from J, the junction contained 8 bases not matched to a gene. The CDR3 spans 14 residues. Germline lookup yields CDR1 SNHLY and CDR2 FYNNEI. The CDR3 DNA reads TGTGCCAGCAGTCGGGACAGGGGTCCATCAATTCAGTACTTC. Translated: CASSRDRGPSIQYF.

This chain uses TRBV2 with TRBJ1-1; no clear D gene. V was trimmed by 6 bases and J by 0 bases, leaving 2 bases between them. Per germline, CDR1 SNHLY and CDR2 FYNNEI. This CDR3 region has 11 residues. CDR3 nucleotide sequence: TGTGCCAGCAGAATGAACACTGAAGCTTTCTTT. As protein: CASRMNTEAFF.

The V call is TRBV19, the J call TRBJ1-1; maybe TRBD1 (5 bases). From germline, CDR1 is LNHDA and CDR2 SQIVND (reference sequence). CDR3 length equals 13 residues. V lost 7 bases, J lost 2 bases, and 11 bases lay in between. The DNA for the CDR3 is TGTGCCAGTAAAACCGGGGGAAACACTGAAGCTTTCTTT. Its translation is CASKTGGNTEAFF.

This clone showed up just a few times. The V call is TRBV19, the J call TRBJ2-2; no firm D call. The length of the CDR3 is 13 residues. Trimming removed 10 bases at V and 0 bases at J, with 9 bases between. CDR1 and CDR2 (germline): LNHDA, SQIVND (reference sequence). The CDR3 DNA reads as TGTGCCATTCGACCATCGAACACCGGGGAGCTGTTTTTT. It specifies CAIRPSNTGELFF.

The CDR3 region is CASRLGTGQEHF. In nucleotides, the CDR3 is TGTGCCAGCAGACTCGGGACAGGCCAGGAGCATTTT. V gene TRBV28 combines with J gene TRBJ1-5; 8 positions match TRBD1. J gave up 14 bases and V 6 bases, and 9 bases lay outside the gene matches. This CDR3 spans 12 amino acids. Germline V lookup: CDR1 MDHEN, CDR2 SYDVKM. Full variable domain (missing parts from reference TRBV28 and TRBJ1-5): DVKVTQSSRYLVKRTGEKVFLECVQDMDHENMFWYRQDPGLGLRLIYFSYDVKMKEKGDIPEGYSVSREKKERFSLILESASTNQTSMYLCASRLGTGQEHFGDGTRLSIL.

The chain joins TRBV19 to TRBJ2-7, with D tentatively TRBD1 or TRBD2 (7 bases each). The CDR3 extends over 16 amino acids. Germline V gene lookup returns CDR1 LNHDA and CDR2 SQIVND (reference sequence). V was trimmed by 6 bases and J by 0 bases, leaving 18 bases between them. The CDR3 DNA sequence: TGTGCCAGTAGGCTCAGCGGGGCAGGGGGCTCCTACGAGCAGTACTTC. Translated, it gives CASRLSGAGGSYEQYF.

The rearrangement uses TRBV6-1 and TRBJ2-7; D unresolved. V was trimmed by 7 bases and J by 5 bases, leaving 21 bases between them. This CDR3 has 15 residues. Per the germline V gene, CDR1 is MNHNS and CDR2 is SASEGT. The DNA of the CDR3 is TGTGCCAGCACAGGTCTCAATTCAGAGGCGGACGAGCAGTACTTC. It translates to CASTGLNSEADEQYF.

This clone has a handful of counts. This chain joins TRBV4-1 and TRBJ1-2; 7 bases are shared with TRBD1. Losses at the gene ends were 2 bases for V and 8 bases for J; bases not matched to a gene: 2. Germline-derived CDR1 and CDR2 are MGHRA and YSYEKL. The CDR3 contains 12 residues. As DNA, the CDR3 is TGCGCCAGCAGCCAAACAGGGGTAGGCTACACCTTC. Translated: CASSQTGVGYTF.

V usage is TRBV5-1 and J usage is TRBJ2-7, with 8 nucleotides matching TRBD2. Germline CDR1 is SGHRS and CDR2 is YFSETQ. Trimming cost V 6 bases and J 1 base; bases outside gene matches: 3. The CDR3 spans 13 residues. CDR3 DNA sequence: TGCGCCAGCACGATAGCGGGATCCTACGAGCAGTACTTC. Amino acid sequence: CASTIAGSYEQYF.

V and J are TRBV2 and TRBJ1-2, with 9 bases that match TRBD1. Germline V gene data show CDR1 as SNHLY and CDR2 as FYNNEI. Trimming cost V 2 bases and J 4 bases; bases outside gene matches: 14. This CDR3 is built from 18 residues. The CDR3 coding sequence is TGTGCCAGCAGTGAACCGAGGGACAGGGCCGTAATACTCTATGGCTACACCTTC. It encodes CASSEPRDRAVILYGYTF.

The chain employs TRBV6-1 and TRBJ1-1; D is undetermined. Trimming removed 0 bases from V and 1 base from J, with 9 bases in between. The CDR3 has 15 residues. CDR1 is MNHNS and CDR2 is SASEGT in the germline V gene. CDR3 in amino acids: CASSEAKEKNTEAFF. CDR3 in DNA: TGTGCCAGCAGTGAAGCGAAAGAGAAGAACACTGAAGCTTTCTTT.

The chain is built from TRBV11-2 and TRBJ2-7, with unresolved D. The CDR3 sequence is 9 residues long. Germline values: CDR1 SGHAT, CDR2 FQNNGV. The CDR3, as DNA: TGTGCCAGCAGCTTCCCCTTTCGGGTC. It encodes CASSFPFRV.

This clone turned up a few times. The CDR3 sequence: CASSSRTSTDTQYF. In DNA, the CDR3 is TGTGCCAGCAGCAGCCGGACTAGTACAGATACGCAGTATTTT. The chain carries TRBV13 and TRBJ2-3, with 7 nucleotides matching TRBD2. Germline V lookup: CDR1 PRHDT, CDR2 FYEKMQ (reference sequence). This CDR3 contains 14 residues. V was pared by 5 bases and J by 3 bases, with 5 bases of the junction left unmatched.

The CDR3 sequence: CASSYSVAGNTIYF. In DNA form, the CDR3 reads TGTGCCAGCAGTTACTCGGTCGCTGGAAACACCATATATTTT. The rearrangement joins TRBV6-5 to TRBJ1-3; D unclear. Germline CDR1 is MNHEY and CDR2 is SVGAGI. CDR3 length equals 14 residues. V shed 0 bases and J shed 2 bases, with 5 bases lying between them.

The CDR3 protein is CAISDQKGLVTEAFF. The DNA for the CDR3 is TGTGCCATCAGTGATCAGAAAGGGCTCGTCACTGAAGCTTTCTTT. The chain links TRBV10-3 to TRBJ1-1, with D uncertain. The germline V and J ends were trimmed by 3 bases and 4 bases, with 15 bases remaining between them. The CDR3 runs 15 residues. The V gene's germline CDR1 is ENHRY and CDR2 SYGVKD.

This clone was recorded once. V is TRBV18 and J is TRBJ2-5, with 7 bases lining up with TRBD1. This CDR3 spans 16 amino acids. V trimming: 3 bases; J trimming: 3 bases; junction bases outside the gene matches: 10. Per the germline V gene, CDR1 is KGHSH and CDR2 is LQKENI. CDR3: CASSPTIGQVKETQYF. The CDR3 nucleotides are TGTGCCAGCTCACCTACAATCGGACAGGTAAAAGAGACCCAGTACTTC. Full variable domain (outside the CDR3, taken from reference TRBV18 and TRBJ2-5): NAGVMQNPRHLVRRRGQEARLRCSPMKGHSHVYWYRQLPEEGLKFMVYLQKENIIDESGMPKERFSAEFPKEGPSILRIQQVVRGDSAAYFCASSPTIGQVKETQYFGPGTRLLVL.

By sample fraction, this clone is medium-sized. The V gene is TRBV4-3, the J gene TRBJ1-3, with D unclear. V was cut by 8 bases and J by 4 bases, with 15 bases left in between. CDR1 and CDR2 from the germline V gene are LGHNA and YSLEER. The CDR3 has 14 amino acids. In DNA, the CDR3 is TGCGCCAGCGGTGATAAAGGCTTGGGAAACACCATATATTTT. It encodes CASGDKGLGNTIYF.

The chain uses TRBV2 and TRBJ1-3; 7 nucleotides agree with TRBD1. The CDR3 length is 14 residues. CDR1 is SNHLY, CDR2 FYNNEI, per germline. Unmatched junction bases numbered 5, after V lost 6 bases and J lost 3 bases. The CDR3 reads CASSQGDSGNTIYF. The CDR3 DNA sequence: TGTGCCAGCAGCCAAGGGGACAGTGGAAACACCATATATTTT.

This clone was observed once. The V and J genes are TRBV7-9 and TRBJ2-5, with a tentative D call TRBD2 (5 bases). Trimming shortened V by 4 bases and J by 2 bases, and 14 bases separated the two germline ends. CDR3 length: 15 amino acids. Germline loops: CDR1 SEHNR, CDR2 FQNEAQ (reference sequence). In DNA, the CDR3 is TGTGCCAGCAGCTCCGTCGGGGAACAGCAAGAGACCCAGTACTTC. It specifies CASSSVGEQQETQYF.

The chain uses TRBV4-1 and TRBJ2-2, with D perhaps assigned TRBD1 or TRBD2 (5 bases each). This CDR3 has 17 residues. Germline V gene data show CDR1 as MGHRA and CDR2 as YSYEKL. V was shortened by 2 bases and J by 0 bases, with 13 bases between the two germline ends. CDR3 region: CASSQNPGPTNTGELFF. The CDR3 DNA sequence: TGCGCCAGCAGCCAAAATCCGGGACCGACGAACACCGGGGAGCTGTTTTTT.